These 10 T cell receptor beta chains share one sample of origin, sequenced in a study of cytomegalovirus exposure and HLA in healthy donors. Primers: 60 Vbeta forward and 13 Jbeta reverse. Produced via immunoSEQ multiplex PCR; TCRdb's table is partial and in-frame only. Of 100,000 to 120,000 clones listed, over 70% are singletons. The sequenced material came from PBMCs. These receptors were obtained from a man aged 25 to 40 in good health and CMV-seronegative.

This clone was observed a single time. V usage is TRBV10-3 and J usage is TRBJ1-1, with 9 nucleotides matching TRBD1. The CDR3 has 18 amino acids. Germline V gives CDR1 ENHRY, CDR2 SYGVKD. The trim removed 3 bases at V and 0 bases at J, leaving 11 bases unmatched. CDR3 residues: CAISDLTGGDRLNTEAFF. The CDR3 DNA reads TGTGCCATCAGTGACCTGACAGGGGGTGATCGACTGAACACTGAAGCTTTCTTT.

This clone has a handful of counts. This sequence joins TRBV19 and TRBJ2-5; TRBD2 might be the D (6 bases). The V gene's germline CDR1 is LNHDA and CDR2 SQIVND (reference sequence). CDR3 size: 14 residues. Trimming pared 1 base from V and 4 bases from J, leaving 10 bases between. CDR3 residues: CASSIVAGIETQYF. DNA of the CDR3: TGTGCCAGTAGTATAGTTGCGGGGATAGAGACCCAGTACTTC. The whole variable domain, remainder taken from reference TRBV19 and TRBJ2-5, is DGGITQSPKYLFRKEGQNVTLSCEQNLNHDAMYWYRQDPGQGLRLIYYSQIVNDFQKGDIAEGYSVSREKKESFPLTVTSAQKNPTAFYLCASSIVAGIETQYFGPGTRLLVL.

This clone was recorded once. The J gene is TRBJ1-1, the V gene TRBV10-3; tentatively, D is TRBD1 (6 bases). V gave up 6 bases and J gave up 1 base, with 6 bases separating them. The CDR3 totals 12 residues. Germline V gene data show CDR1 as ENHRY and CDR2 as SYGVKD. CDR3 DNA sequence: TGTGCCATCAGAGGGGGGAACACTGAAGCTTTCTTT. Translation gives CAIRGGNTEAFF.

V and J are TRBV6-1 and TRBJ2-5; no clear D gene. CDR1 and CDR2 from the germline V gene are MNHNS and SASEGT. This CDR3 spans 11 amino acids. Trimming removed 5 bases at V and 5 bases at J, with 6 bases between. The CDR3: CASSYGETQYF. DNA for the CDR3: TGTGCCAGCAGTTACGGGGAGACCCAGTACTTC.

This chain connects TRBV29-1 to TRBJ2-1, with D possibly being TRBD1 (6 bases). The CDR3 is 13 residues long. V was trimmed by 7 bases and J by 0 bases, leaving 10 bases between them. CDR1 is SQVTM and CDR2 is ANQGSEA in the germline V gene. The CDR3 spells CSGQTGSYNEQFF. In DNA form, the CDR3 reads TGCAGCGGGCAGACAGGCTCCTACAATGAGCAGTTCTTC.

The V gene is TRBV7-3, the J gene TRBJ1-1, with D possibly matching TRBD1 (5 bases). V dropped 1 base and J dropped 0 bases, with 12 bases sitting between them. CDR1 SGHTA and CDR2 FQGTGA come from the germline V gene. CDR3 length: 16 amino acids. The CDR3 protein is CASSLIGGGMNTEAFF. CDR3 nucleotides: TGTGCCAGCAGCTTAATCGGGGGGGGAATGAACACTGAAGCTTTCTTT.

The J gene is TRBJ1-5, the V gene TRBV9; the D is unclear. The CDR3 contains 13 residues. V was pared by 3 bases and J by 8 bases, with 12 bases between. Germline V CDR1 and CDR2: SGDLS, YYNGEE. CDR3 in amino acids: CASSATYGEPQHF. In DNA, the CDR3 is TGTGCCAGCAGCGCCACCTACGGTGAGCCCCAGCATTTT.

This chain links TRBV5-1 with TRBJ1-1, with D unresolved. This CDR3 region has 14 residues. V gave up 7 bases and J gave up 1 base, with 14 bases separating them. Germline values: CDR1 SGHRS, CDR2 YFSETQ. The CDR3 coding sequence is TGCGCCAGCGCACAAGGTGGAGAGAACACTGAAGCTTTCTTT. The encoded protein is CASAQGGENTEAFF. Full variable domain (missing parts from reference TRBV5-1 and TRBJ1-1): KAGVTQTPRYLIKTRGQQVTLSCSPISGHRSVSWYQQTPGQGLQFLFEYFSETQRNKGNFPGRFSGRQFSNSRSEMNVSTLELGDSALYLCASAQGGENTEAFFGQGTRLTVV.

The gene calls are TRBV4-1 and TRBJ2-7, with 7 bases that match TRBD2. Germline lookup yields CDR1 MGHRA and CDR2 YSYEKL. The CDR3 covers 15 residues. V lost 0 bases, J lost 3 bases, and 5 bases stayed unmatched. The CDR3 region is CASSQDWEGDYEQYF. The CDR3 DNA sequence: TGCGCCAGCAGCCAAGATTGGGAGGGAGACTACGAGCAGTACTTC.

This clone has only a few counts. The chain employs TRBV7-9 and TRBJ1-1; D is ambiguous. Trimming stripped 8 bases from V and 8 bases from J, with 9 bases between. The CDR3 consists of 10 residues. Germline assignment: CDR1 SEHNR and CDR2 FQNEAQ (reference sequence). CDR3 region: CASDSGEAFF. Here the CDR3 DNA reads TGTGCCAGCGATAGCGGGGAAGCTTTCTTT.